The clone carrying this T cell receptor (beta chain) turned up a few times. This specimen comes from a study of blood T cells in healthy people across ages. V lost 1 base, J lost 4 bases, and 14 bases lay in between. The germline V gene encodes CDR1 MNHNS and CDR2 SASEGT. This CDR3 comprises 16 residues. Primed by a sample-barcoded 5' primer and a J-beta primer mix, a second PCR proceeded for about 7 to 11 cycles. TCRdb re-called the 5' RACE reads through MiXCR, storing one row per CDR3 protein. Of approximately 960,000 distinct CDR3 sequences listed, almost 30% are singletons. In addition, the sample was reused for a study of T cells of mothers and their children. That report adds: Random nucleotides (2-4) and sample barcodes were added by the M1S primer used in the second PCR.

The clonotype comes from a woman in her forties in good health. The rearrangement links TRBV6-1 to TRBJ1-5, with D hard to call. Sequencing used blood. The CDR3 DNA sequence: TGTGCCAGCAGTGAAGATGCGGGTAGGGAAAATCAGCCCCAGCATTTT. Translated: CASSEDAGRENQPQHF.